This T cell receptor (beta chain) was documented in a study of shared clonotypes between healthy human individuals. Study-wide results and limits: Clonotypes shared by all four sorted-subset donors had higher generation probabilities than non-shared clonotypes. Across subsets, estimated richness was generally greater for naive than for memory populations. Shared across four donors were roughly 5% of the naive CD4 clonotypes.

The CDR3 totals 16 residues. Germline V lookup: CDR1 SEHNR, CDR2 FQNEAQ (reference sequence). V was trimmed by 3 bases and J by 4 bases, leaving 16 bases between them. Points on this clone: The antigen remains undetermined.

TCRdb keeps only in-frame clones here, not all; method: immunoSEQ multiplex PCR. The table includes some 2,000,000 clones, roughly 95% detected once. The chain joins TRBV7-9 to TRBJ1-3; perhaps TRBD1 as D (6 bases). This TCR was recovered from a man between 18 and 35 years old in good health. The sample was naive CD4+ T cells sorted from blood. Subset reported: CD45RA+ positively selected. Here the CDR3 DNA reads TGTGCCAGCAGCTTGGAGGAAGGGGGTTCCGGAAACACCATATATTTT. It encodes CASSLEEGGSGNTIYF.